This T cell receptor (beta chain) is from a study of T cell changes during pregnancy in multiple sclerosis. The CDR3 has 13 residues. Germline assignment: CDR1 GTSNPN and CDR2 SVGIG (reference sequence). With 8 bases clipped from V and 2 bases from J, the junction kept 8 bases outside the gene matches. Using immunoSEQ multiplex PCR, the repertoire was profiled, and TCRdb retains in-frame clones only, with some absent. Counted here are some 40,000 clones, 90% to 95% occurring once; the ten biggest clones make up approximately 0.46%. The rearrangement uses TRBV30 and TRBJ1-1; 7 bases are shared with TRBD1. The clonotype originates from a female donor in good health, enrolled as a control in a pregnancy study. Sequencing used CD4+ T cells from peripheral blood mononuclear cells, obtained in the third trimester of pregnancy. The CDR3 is CARGGKGNTEAFF. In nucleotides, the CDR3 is TGTGCCCGAGGGGGCAAGGGAAACACTGAAGCTTTCTTT.